The next 22 T cell receptor beta chains were all read from a single sample in a study of blood T cells in healthy people across ages. The second PCR ran roughly 7 to 12 cycles with a sample-barcoded 5' primer and J-beta primers. Each CDR3 protein is one row after TCRdb ran MiXCR on the 5' RACE reads. The sample comprises some 700,000 distinct CDR3 sequences, roughly 43% of which are singletons, and 20% to 25% rests with the top ten. Sequencing was done on a sample of blood. Source of these receptors: a woman aged 60-75 years in good health.

V is TRBV11-2 and J is TRBJ2-1, with D possibly matching TRBD2 (7 bases). Trimming removed 3 bases at V and 13 bases at J, with 22 bases between. The CDR3 has 15 residues. Germline V CDR1 and CDR2: SGHAT, FQNNGV. In nucleotides, the CDR3 is TGTGCCAGCAGCTTCCAGTGGGAGGGGGGAGAGACCCAGTTCTTC. Translated, it gives CASSFQWEGGETQFF. The full variable domain, with the rest looked up from reference TRBV11-2 and TRBJ2-1, is EAGVAQSPRYKIIEKRQSVAFWCNPISGHATLYWYQQILGQGPKLLIQFQNNGVVDDSQLPKDRFSAERLKGVDSTLKIQPAKLEDSAVYLCASSFQWEGGETQFFGPGTRLTVL.

Note on this clonotype: The junction departs from germline at one end; a sequencing error may be responsible. V usage is TRBV10-3 and J usage is TRBJ2-7; the D call may be TRBD1 or TRBD2 (5 bases each). Germline-derived CDR1 and CDR2 are ENHRY and SYGVKD. This CDR3 contains 15 residues. In nucleotides, the CDR3 is TGTGCTATCACTCCCCGGGACCCAAACTTTAGCGAGCAGTACTTC. It encodes CAITPRDPNFSEQYF.

This clonotype was seen at least ten times. This sequence may be a read error, since a much larger clone differs from it by one base. J is TRBJ2-5 and V is TRBV7-9, with TRBD1 identical over 8 bases. After removal of 5 bases from V and 11 bases from J, the junction contained 16 bases not matched to a gene. The germline V gene encodes CDR1 SEHNR and CDR2 FQNEAQ (reference sequence). The CDR3 is made up of 15 amino acids. The chain's CDR3 is CASSPGTGIYNEQYF. The CDR3 bases are TGTGCCAGCAGCCCTGGGACAGGTATATACAATGAGCAGTACTTC. The full variable domain, rest sourced from reference TRBV7-9 and TRBJ2-5, is DTGVSQNPRHKITKRGQNVTFRCDPISEHNRLYWYRQTLGQGPEFLTYFQNEAQLEKSRLLSDRFSAERPKGSFSTLEIQRTEQGDSAMYLCASSPGTGIYNEQYFGPGTRLLVL.

This clonotype was counted many times. The chain employs TRBV9 and TRBJ1-2; D might be TRBD1 (6 bases). Germline V lookup: CDR1 SGDLS, CDR2 YYNGEE. The CDR3 consists of 13 residues. The V end lost 1 base, the J end lost 2 bases, and 6 bases lay between the germline ends. The CDR3 bases are TGTGCCAGCAGCGTAACAGGGAACTATGGCTACACCTTC. Protein: CASSVTGNYGYTF. The variable domain in full, with the rest retrieved from reference TRBV9 and TRBJ1-2, is DSGVTQTPKHLITATGQRVTLRCSPRSGDLSVYWYQQSLDQGLQFLIQYYNGEERAKGNILERFSAQQFPDLHSELNLSSLELGDSALYFCASSVTGNYGYTFGSGTRLTVV.

This clonotype has a handful of counts. The V and J genes are TRBV7-2 and TRBJ2-3; 10 bases align to TRBD2. Trimming took 1 base from V and 6 from J; bases not matched to a gene: 7. This CDR3 region has 16 residues. CDR1 is SGHTA and CDR2 is FQGNSA in the germline V gene. CDR3 DNA sequence: TGTGCCAGCAGCTTAGTGGTAGCGGGGGGAGTCGATACGCAGTATTTT. This sequence encodes CASSLVVAGGVDTQYF.

A few counts support this clonotype. The genes are TRBV28 and TRBJ2-1; D perhaps matches TRBD1 (6 bases). There are 13 residues in the CDR3. Germline CDR1 and CDR2: MDHEN and SYDVKM. Trimming stripped 5 bases from V and 9 bases from J, with 14 bases between. The CDR3 reads CASSEGDIREQFF. For the CDR3, the DNA is TGTGCCAGCAGTGAAGGGGACATCCGTGAGCAGTTCTTC.

The J gene is TRBJ1-6, the V gene TRBV7-2; 8 nucleotides align to TRBD1. The germline V gene encodes CDR1 SGHTA and CDR2 FQGNSA. CDR3 size: 15 residues. Unmatched junction bases numbered 8, after V lost 6 bases and J lost 7 bases. CDR3 coding DNA: TGTGCCAGCAGTACACCGACAGGGGAGAATTCACCCCTCCACTTT. It is translated as CASSTPTGENSPLHF.

The V call is TRBV4-3, the J call TRBJ1-5; unclear D gene. Germline CDR1 is LGHNA and CDR2 is YSLEER. V shed 0 bases and J shed 6 bases, with 12 bases lying between them. There are 15 residues in the CDR3. The CDR3: CASSQERARLQPQHF. CDR3 coding DNA: TGCGCCAGCAGCCAAGAGCGAGCTAGGCTTCAGCCCCAGCATTTT.

The chain employs TRBV20-1 and TRBJ1-1, with 9 nucleotides matching TRBD1. J gave up 8 bases and V 6 bases, and 7 bases lay outside the gene matches. CDR1 DFQATT and CDR2 SNEGSKA come from the germline V gene (reference sequence). This CDR3 region has 12 residues. The CDR3 nucleotides are TGCAGTGCACGGGACAGGGAGTGGGAAGCTTTCTTT. Protein product: CSARDREWEAFF.

This clonotype has a handful of counts. The chain carries TRBV7-2 and TRBJ1-6; a possible D gene is TRBD1 (5 bases). The germline V gene encodes CDR1 SGHTA and CDR2 FQGNSA. This CDR3 is 16 amino acids long. The V gene lost 1 base and the J gene lost 5 bases, with 12 bases spanning the gap. The CDR3 sequence: CASSLVAGQNNSPLHF. The DNA of the CDR3 is TGTGCCAGCAGCTTAGTGGCAGGACAAAATAATTCACCCCTCCACTTT.

The chain has TRBV9 and TRBJ2-5; D not certain. The germline CDR1 and CDR2 sequences are SGDLS and YYNGEE. This CDR3 comprises 15 residues. The V and J ends lost 4 bases and 1 base respectively, with 14 bases between them. DNA for the CDR3: TGTGCCAGCAGCCCAGAAACAACACCCCAAGAGACCCAGTACTTC. This translates into CASSPETTPQETQYF.

This sequence joins TRBV29-1 and TRBJ2-5, with a possible D match to TRBD2 (5 bases). Per germline, CDR1 SQVTM and CDR2 ANQGSEA. This CDR3 contains 13 residues. Trimming took 5 bases from V and 4 from J, leaving 14 bases between them. CDR3 coding DNA: TGCAGCGTTCAACCTAGCACTGGAGAGACCCAGTACTTC. As protein: CSVQPSTGETQYF.

The chain employs TRBV6-2 or TRBV6-3 and TRBJ2-5; 7 bases are a match to TRBD2. The CDR3 is 15 residues long. In germline, CDR1 is MNHEY, CDR2 SVGEGT. The V and J ends lost 6 bases and 2 bases, in that order; junction bases with no gene match: 9. CDR3 nucleotide sequence: TGTGCCAGCAGGCCCCCGGAGCGGGGTCAAGAGACCCAGTACTTC. As protein: CASRPPERGQETQYF.

This clonotype was seen once. The chain couples TRBV6-1 to TRBJ2-2, with D perhaps TRBD1 (5 bases). CDR1 is MNHNS, CDR2 SASEGT, per germline. V lost 2 bases and J 1 base, leaving 11 bases between the germline ends. The CDR3 runs to 16 residues. DNA of the CDR3: TGTGCCAGCAGTGAATTGACAAGGGGGAACACCGGGGAGCTGTTTTTT. Translated: CASSELTRGNTGELFF.

CDR3 nucleotide sequence: TGCGCCAGCAGCTTGATGGCTAGCGGGAGTGATACGCAGTATTTT. This sequence encodes CASSLMASGSDTQYF. The V gene is TRBV5-1, the J gene TRBJ2-3, with TRBD2 matching over 10 bases. V shed 1 base and J 6 bases; nucleotides not matched to a gene: 5. The CDR3 consists of 15 residues. CDR1 SGHRS and CDR2 YFSETQ come from the germline V gene.

The genes are TRBV4-2 and TRBJ2-3; 7 bases map to TRBD2. Trimming removed 0 bases from V and 1 base from J; junction bases left unmatched: 4. CDR3 length: 16 residues. CDR1 is LGHNA and CDR2 is YNFKEQ in the germline V gene. For the CDR3, the DNA is TGTGCCAGCAGCCAAGAACGAACTAGCGGCACAGATACGCAGTATTTT. Protein sequence: CASSQERTSGTDTQYF.

This clonotype has a handful of counts. The chain has TRBV10-3 and TRBJ2-5, with TRBD1 matching over 7 bases. J was trimmed by 5 bases and V by 2 bases; bases with no gene match: 2. This CDR3 has 13 residues. Germline V CDR1 and CDR2: ENHRY, SYGVKD. As DNA, the CDR3 is TGTGCCATCAGTGAGCAGACAGGGGAGACCCAGTACTTC. Protein product: CAISEQTGETQYF.

The count of this clonotype is one. The rearrangement uses TRBV11-3 and TRBJ1-5, with no clear D. Trimming left V 0 bases short and J 5 bases short, with 14 bases between. The V gene's germline CDR1 is SGHNT and CDR2 YENEEA. The CDR3 contains 16 residues. Written as DNA, the CDR3 is TGTGCCAGCAGCTTAGATGGTGCCCTTCGGGATCAGCCCCAGCATTTT. This encodes CASSLDGALRDQPQHF.

The chain uses TRBV5-1 and TRBJ2-1; D is perhaps TRBD2 (6 bases). The end of the DNA fits TRBJ2-7 better, so the J call may be wrong. Germline V gene data show CDR1 as SGHRS and CDR2 as YFSETQ. The CDR3 totals 15 residues. The CDR3 DNA is TGCGCCAGCAGCTGGGGAGGTGGTTCCTACAATGAGCAGTACTTC. As protein: CASSWGGGSYNEQYF.

As for this clonotype: This may be a read error, as it is one base from a much larger clone. V is TRBV9 and J is TRBJ1-2; the match to TRBD1 covers 7 bases. There are 16 residues in the CDR3. The ends lost 0 bases at V and 4 bases at J; junction bases unmatched: 9. Germline CDR1 is SGDLS and CDR2 is YYNGEE. CDR3 in amino acids: CASSVGGTANSYGYTF. The CDR3 coding sequence is TGTGCCAGCAGCGTAGGGGGGACAGCAAATAGCTATGGCTACACCTTC.

This clonotype was picked up a small number of times. This rearrangement joins TRBV6-7 to TRBJ2-7; 10 bases match TRBD2. TRBV6-7 has ORF status, its function being uncertain. The CDR3 is 17 residues long. The J segment lost 6 bases and the V segment lost 2 bases, leaving 13 bases of the junction unmatched. CDR3 coding DNA: TGTGCCAGCAGTTACAGGACTAGCGGATATAAAGGGATCGAGCAGTACTTC. Its protein is CASSYRTSGYKGIEQYF.

V is TRBV6-6 and J is TRBJ2-7, with a tentative D call TRBD1 (6 bases). Trimming removed 4 bases at V and 5 bases at J, with 15 bases between. CDR3 length equals 14 residues. CDR1 is MNHNY and CDR2 is SVGAGI in the germline V gene (reference sequence). CDR3 loop: CASSSQQGRDEQYF. DNA for the CDR3: TGTGCCAGCAGTTCACAGCAGGGGCGGGACGAGCAGTACTTC.